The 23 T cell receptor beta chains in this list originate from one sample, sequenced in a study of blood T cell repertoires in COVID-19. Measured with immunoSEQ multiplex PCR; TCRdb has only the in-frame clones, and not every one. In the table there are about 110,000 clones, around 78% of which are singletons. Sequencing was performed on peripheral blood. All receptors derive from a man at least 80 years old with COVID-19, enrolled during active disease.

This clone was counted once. The CDR3 coding sequence is TGCAGTGCTAGTGGCTGGACAAATCAGCCCCAGCATTTT. Encoded protein: CSASGWTNQPQHF. V usage is TRBV20-1 and J usage is TRBJ1-5; D is possibly TRBD1 (5 bases). Trimming shortened V by 3 bases and J by 4 bases, and 10 bases separated the two germline ends. Germline loops: CDR1 DFQATT, CDR2 SNEGSKA (reference sequence). The CDR3 extends over 13 amino acids.

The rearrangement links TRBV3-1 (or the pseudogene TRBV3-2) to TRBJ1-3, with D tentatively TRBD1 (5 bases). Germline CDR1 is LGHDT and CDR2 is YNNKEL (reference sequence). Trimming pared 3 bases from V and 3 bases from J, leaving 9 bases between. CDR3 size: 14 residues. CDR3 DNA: TGTGCCAGCAGCCAGGGGGAGGGTGGAAACACCATATATTTT. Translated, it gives CASSQGEGGNTIYF.

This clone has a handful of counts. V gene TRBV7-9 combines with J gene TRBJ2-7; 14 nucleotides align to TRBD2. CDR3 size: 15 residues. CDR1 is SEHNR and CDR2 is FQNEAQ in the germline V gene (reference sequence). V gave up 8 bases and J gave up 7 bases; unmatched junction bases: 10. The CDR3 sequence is CASRTGGLAGEEQYF. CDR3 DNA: TGTGCCAGCCGGACAGGGGGACTAGCGGGAGAAGAGCAGTACTTC.

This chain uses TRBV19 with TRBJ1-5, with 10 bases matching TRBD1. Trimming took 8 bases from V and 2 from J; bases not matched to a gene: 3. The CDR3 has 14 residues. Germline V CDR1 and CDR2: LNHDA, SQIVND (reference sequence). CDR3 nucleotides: TGTGCCAGTCGACAGGGGGCAGGCAATCAGCCCCAGCATTTT. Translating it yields CASRQGAGNQPQHF.

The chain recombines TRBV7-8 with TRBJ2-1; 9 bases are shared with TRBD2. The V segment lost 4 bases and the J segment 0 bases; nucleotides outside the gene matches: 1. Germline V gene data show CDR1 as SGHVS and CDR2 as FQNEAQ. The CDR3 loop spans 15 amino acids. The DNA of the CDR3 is TGTGCCAGCAGCTCTAGCGGGATCTCCTACAATGAGCAGTTCTTC. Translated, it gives CASSSSGISYNEQFF.

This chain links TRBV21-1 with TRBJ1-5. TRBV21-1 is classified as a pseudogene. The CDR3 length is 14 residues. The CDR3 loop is CASSLGGSNQPQHF. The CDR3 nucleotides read TGTGCCAGCAGCCTGGGGGGTAGCAATCAGCCCCAGCATTTT.

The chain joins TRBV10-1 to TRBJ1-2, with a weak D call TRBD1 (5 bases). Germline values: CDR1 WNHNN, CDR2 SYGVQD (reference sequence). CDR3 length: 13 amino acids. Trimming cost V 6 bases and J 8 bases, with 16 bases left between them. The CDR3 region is CASSRDLLGGYTF. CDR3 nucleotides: TGCGCCAGCAGCAGGGATTTATTAGGGGGCTACACCTTC.

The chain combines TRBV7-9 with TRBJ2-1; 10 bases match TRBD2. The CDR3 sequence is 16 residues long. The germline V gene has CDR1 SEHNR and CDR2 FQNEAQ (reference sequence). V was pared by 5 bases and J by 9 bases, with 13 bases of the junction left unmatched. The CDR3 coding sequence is TGTGCCAGCAGCCCTAAGGCCCTAGCGGGAGTAGGTGAGCAGTTCTTC. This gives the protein CASSPKALAGVGEQFF.

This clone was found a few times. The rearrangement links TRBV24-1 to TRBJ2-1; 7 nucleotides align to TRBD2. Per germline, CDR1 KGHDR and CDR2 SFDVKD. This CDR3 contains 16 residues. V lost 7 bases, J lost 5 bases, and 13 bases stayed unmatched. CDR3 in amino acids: CATRGGGTTINNEQFF. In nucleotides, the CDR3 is TGTGCCACCAGGGGTGGCGGGACTACAATAAACAATGAGCAGTTCTTC.

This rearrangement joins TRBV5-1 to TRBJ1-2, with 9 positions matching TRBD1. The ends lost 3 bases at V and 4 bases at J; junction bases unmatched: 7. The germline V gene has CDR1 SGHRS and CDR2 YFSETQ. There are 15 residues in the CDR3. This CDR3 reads CASSSGQGRGYGYTF. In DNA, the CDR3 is TGCGCCAGCAGCTCGGGACAGGGTAGGGGCTATGGCTACACCTTC.

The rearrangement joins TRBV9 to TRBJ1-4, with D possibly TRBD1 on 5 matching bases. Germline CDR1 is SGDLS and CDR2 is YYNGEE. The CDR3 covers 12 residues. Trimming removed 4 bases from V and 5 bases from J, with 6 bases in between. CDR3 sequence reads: CASSPGNEKLFF. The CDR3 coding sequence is TGTGCCAGCAGCCCAGGGAATGAAAAACTGTTTTTT.

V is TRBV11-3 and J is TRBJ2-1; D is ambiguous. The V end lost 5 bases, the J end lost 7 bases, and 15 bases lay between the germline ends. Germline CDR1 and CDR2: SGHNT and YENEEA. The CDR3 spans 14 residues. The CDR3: CASSPGLLRNEQFF. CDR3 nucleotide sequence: TGTGCCAGCAGCCCCGGTTTGCTCCGGAATGAGCAGTTCTTC.

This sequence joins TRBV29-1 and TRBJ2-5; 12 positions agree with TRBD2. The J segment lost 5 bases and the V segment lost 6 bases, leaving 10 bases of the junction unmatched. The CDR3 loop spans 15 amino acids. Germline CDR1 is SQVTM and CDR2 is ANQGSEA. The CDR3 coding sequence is TGCAGCGTGGTGACTAGCGGGGGTTCGCGGGAGACCCAGTACTTC. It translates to CSVVTSGGSRETQYF.

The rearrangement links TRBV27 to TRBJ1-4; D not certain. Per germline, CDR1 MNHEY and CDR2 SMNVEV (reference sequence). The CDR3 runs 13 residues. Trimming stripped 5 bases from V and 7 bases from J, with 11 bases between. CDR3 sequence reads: CASSPRFFEKLFF. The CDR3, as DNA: TGTGCCAGCAGTCCCCGGTTCTTTGAAAAACTGTTTTTT. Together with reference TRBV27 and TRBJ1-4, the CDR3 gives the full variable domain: EAQVTQNPRYLITVTGKKLTVTCSQNMNHEYMSWYRQDPGLGLRQIYYSMNVEVTDKGDVPEGYKVSRKEKRNFPLILESPSPNQTSLYFCASSPRFFEKLFFGSGTQLSVL.

Written as DNA, the CDR3 is TGTGCCAGCAGCTCGCCCAAACAGGGGGATGAGCAGTTCTTC. Protein: CASSSPKQGDEQFF. The chain joins TRBV7-6 to TRBJ2-1; 8 bases fit TRBD1. This CDR3 has 14 residues. Trimming cost V 4 bases and J 8 bases; bases outside gene matches: 7. Germline values: CDR1 SGHVS, CDR2 FNYEAQ.

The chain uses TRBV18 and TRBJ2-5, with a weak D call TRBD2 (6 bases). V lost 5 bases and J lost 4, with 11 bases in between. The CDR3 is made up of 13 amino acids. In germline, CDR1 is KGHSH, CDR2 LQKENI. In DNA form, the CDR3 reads TGTGCCAGCTCAGGGCAGGAGGGAGAGACCCAGTACTTC. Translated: CASSGQEGETQYF.

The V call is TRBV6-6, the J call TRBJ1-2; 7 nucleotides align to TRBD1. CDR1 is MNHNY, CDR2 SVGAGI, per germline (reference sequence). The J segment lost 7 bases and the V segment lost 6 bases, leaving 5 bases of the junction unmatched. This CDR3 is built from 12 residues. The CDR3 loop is CASRQGDFGYTF. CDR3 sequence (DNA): TGTGCCAGCAGGCAGGGGGATTTTGGCTACACCTTC.

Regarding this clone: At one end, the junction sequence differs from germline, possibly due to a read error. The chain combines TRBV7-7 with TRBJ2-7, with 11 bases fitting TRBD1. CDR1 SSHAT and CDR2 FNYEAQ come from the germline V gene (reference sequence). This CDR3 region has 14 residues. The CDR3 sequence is CASSSGQGAGEQYF. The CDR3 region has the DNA TGTGCTAGCAGCTCCGGACAGGGGGCCGGCGAGCAGTACTTC.

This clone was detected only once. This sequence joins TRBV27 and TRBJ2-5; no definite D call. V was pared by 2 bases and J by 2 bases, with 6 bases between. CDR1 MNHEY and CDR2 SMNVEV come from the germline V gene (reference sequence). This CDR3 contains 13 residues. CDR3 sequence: CASSLGRQETQYF. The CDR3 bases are TGTGCCAGCAGTTTAGGGCGTCAAGAGACCCAGTACTTC.

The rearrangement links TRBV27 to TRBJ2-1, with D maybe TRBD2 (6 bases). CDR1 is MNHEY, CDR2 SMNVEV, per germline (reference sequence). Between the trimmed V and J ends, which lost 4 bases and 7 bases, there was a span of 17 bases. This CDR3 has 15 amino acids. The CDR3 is CASSSRLAYRNEQFF. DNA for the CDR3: TGTGCCAGCAGTTCCAGGCTAGCGTATAGGAATGAGCAGTTCTTC.

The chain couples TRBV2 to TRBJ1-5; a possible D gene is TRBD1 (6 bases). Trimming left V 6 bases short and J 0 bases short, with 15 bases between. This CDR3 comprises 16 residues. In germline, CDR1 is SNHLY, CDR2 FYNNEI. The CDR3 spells CASSPDSLYSNQPQHF. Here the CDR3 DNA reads TGTGCCAGCAGCCCGGACAGTCTTTATAGCAATCAGCCCCAGCATTTT.

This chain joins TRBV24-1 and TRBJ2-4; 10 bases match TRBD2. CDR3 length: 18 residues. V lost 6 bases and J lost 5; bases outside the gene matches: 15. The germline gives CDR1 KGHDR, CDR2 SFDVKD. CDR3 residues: CATSHRLFPSGSQNIQYF. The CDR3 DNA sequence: TGTGCCACCAGTCACCGTTTATTCCCTAGCGGGAGCCAAAACATTCAGTACTTC.

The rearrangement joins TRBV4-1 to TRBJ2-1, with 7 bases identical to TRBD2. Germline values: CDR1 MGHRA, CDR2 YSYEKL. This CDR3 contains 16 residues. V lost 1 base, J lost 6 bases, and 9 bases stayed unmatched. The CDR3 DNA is TGCGCCAGCAGCCAAGGCGGCGGGAGAGCGGTCAATGAGCAGTTCTTC. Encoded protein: CASSQGGGRAVNEQFF.